The following is a T cell receptor beta chain sequence with its context. The template was RNA from unsorted bulk tissue. This non-tumor lung sample came from over 3 cm beyond the tumor edge. Chemotherapy-naive patients with new lung cancer underwent thoracic surgery in China, August–late 2014. The record originates from a study of tumor and adjacent non-tumor tissue in lung cancer. The length of the CDR3 is 12 residues. The V end lost 9 bases, the J end lost 7 bases, and 15 bases lay between the germline ends. TCRbeta libraries were built with three rounds of nested PCR, modified from ARM-PCR. Using its own MiXCR run on the multiplex PCR reads, TCRdb lists one record per CDR3 protein. Among tens of thousands of distinct CDR3 sequences listed, about 68% were seen once.

What was sequenced was distant non-tumor lung tissue. The source of this sequence is a woman aged 70-85 years with non-small cell lung cancer. This rearrangement joins TRBV12-3 or TRBV12-4 to TRBJ1-1; D is ambiguous. CDR3 sequence reads: CASIFDMGEAFF. CDR3 nucleotide sequence: TGTGCCAGTATTTTTGATATGGGTGAAGCTTTCTTT.